This entry lists 23 T cell receptor beta chains sequenced from one sample in a study of T cell responses to AZD1222 COVID-19 vaccine. The repertoire was sequenced with immunoSEQ multiplex PCR; TCRdb's copy has only in-frame clones and lacks some. The sample consists of about 200,000 clones, roughly 92% of them appearing once. Here the sequenced sample was peripheral blood, taken 28 days after the second AZD1222 dose. These receptor sequences come from an adult who received the AZD1222 COVID-19 vaccine.

This chain connects TRBV28 to TRBJ1-5, with D hard to call. Trimming left V 2 bases short and J 6 bases short, with 11 bases between. Germline V lookup: CDR1 MDHEN, CDR2 SYDVKM. This CDR3 has 14 residues. The CDR3 DNA reads as TGTGCCAGCAGTTTAACTGGGTGGGGTCAGCCCCAGCATTTT. Residues: CASSLTGWGQPQHF.

The genes are TRBV18 and TRBJ1-3; D remains unclear. This CDR3 is 15 amino acids long. V was clipped by 3 bases and J by 3 bases, with 12 bases between them. Germline loops: CDR1 KGHSH, CDR2 LQKENI. CDR3 sequence: CASSPLQVGGNTIYF. The CDR3 bases are TGTGCCAGCTCACCTTTGCAGGTTGGTGGAAACACCATATATTTT.

V usage is TRBV5-5 and J usage is TRBJ1-1; D may be TRBD1 (5 bases). The V end was cut by 4 bases, the J end by 6 bases, with 22 bases between. The CDR3 extends over 16 amino acids. Germline V gene lookup returns CDR1 SGHKS and CDR2 YYEKEE (reference sequence). The CDR3 region is CASSRVSGTSLAEAFF. CDR3 DNA: TGTGCCAGCAGCCGCGTCTCCGGGACTTCTCTCGCTGAAGCTTTCTTT. Full variable domain (missing parts from reference TRBV5-5 and TRBJ1-1): DAGVTQSPTHLIKTRGQQVTLRCSPISGHKSVSWYQQVLGQGPQFIFQYYEKEERGRGNFPDRFSARQFPNYSSELNVNALLLGDSALYLCASSRVSGTSLAEAFFGQGTRLTVV.

The chain joins TRBV7-2 to TRBJ2-2, with D possibly TRBD2 on 5 matching bases. The CDR3 has 13 residues. The ends were cut back, 7 bases at V and 0 bases at J, with 6 bases in the middle. Germline V gene data show CDR1 as SGHTA and CDR2 as FQGNSA. The CDR3 sequence is CASTGANTGELFF. DNA for the CDR3: TGTGCCAGCACCGGGGCGAACACCGGGGAGCTGTTTTTT.

The chain is built from TRBV3-1 (or the pseudogene TRBV3-2) and TRBJ2-3; TRBD1 is a possible D gene (6 bases). The germline V gene encodes CDR1 LGHDT and CDR2 YNNKEL (reference sequence). Trimming stripped 6 bases from V and 2 bases from J, with 18 bases between. The CDR3 consists of 16 residues. Here the CDR3 DNA reads TGTGCCAGCAGGCTCGAGGGACACGAAACCACAGATACGCAGTATTTT. Protein product: CASRLEGHETTDTQYF.

This clone was detected only once. The genes are TRBV6-5 and TRBJ1-1, with D uncertain. The germline V gene has CDR1 MNHEY and CDR2 SVGAGI. V was pared by 6 bases and J by 5 bases, with 7 bases between. The CDR3 consists of 11 residues. Here the CDR3 DNA reads TGTGCCAGCAGACGGGGAACTGAAGCTTTCTTT. Residues: CASRRGTEAFF.

The DNA for the CDR3 is TGTGCCAGCAGTGACGAACAGGTTCGGGCCTTCACCTACGAGCAGTACTTC. It encodes CASSDEQVRAFTYEQYF. The J gene is TRBJ2-7, the V gene TRBV2; D might be TRBD1 (5 bases). Per germline, CDR1 SNHLY and CDR2 FYNNEI. V was clipped by 3 bases and J by 2 bases, with 20 bases between them. This CDR3 comprises 17 residues. Based on the CDR3 plus reference TRBV2 and TRBJ2-7, the full variable domain is EPEVTQTPSHQVTQMGQEVILRCVPISNHLYFYWYRQILGQKVEFLVSFYNNEISEKSEIFDDQFSVERPDGSNFTLKIRSTKLEDSAMYFCASSDEQVRAFTYEQYFGPGTRLTVT.

This rearrangement joins TRBV18 to TRBJ1-1; D is ambiguous. The ends were cut back, 6 bases at V and 1 base at J, with 18 bases in the middle. CDR3 length equals 16 residues. Germline V gene lookup returns CDR1 KGHSH and CDR2 LQKENI. Written as DNA, the CDR3 is TGTGCCAGCTCCCAAGGGTGGGCCTTTGGGAACACTGAAGCTTTCTTT. Translating gives CASSQGWAFGNTEAFF.

V is TRBV10-3 and J is TRBJ2-1; 9 bases align to TRBD1. The CDR3 extends over 16 amino acids. Unmatched junction bases numbered 6, after V lost 2 bases and J lost 4 bases. The germline gives CDR1 ENHRY, CDR2 SYGVKD. Here the CDR3 reads CAISEPDRGTYNEQFF. The CDR3, as DNA: TGTGCCATCAGTGAGCCGGACAGGGGAACGTACAATGAGCAGTTCTTC.

J is TRBJ2-1 and V is TRBV3-1 (or the pseudogene TRBV3-2), with 9 positions matching TRBD2. This CDR3 has 12 residues. Trimming at V came to 4 bases and at J to 14 bases, leaving 6 bases not matched to a gene. Germline V CDR1 and CDR2: LGHDT, YNNKEL (reference sequence). CDR3 residues: CASSPSAGGEFF. Written as DNA, the CDR3 is TGTGCCAGCAGCCCCTCAGCGGGGGGAGAGTTCTTC.

V is TRBV7-9 and J is TRBJ2-1; 11 nucleotides agree with TRBD2. With V trimmed by 5 bases and J by 9 bases, 12 bases remained unmatched. This CDR3 spans 16 amino acids. Germline V gene lookup returns CDR1 SEHNR and CDR2 FQNEAQ (reference sequence). The CDR3 DNA follows: TGTGCCAGCAGCCCAACCTCCGGACTAGCGGGCGTTGAGCAGTTCTTC. This gives the protein CASSPTSGLAGVEQFF.

This clone appeared once. This rearrangement joins TRBV5-5 to TRBJ1-1, with no clear D. The CDR3 length is 14 residues. Germline V gene lookup returns CDR1 SGHKS and CDR2 YYEKEE (reference sequence). The V end lost 0 bases, the J end lost 1 base, and 7 bases lay between the germline ends. CDR3 region: CASSLDSRNTEAFF. The CDR3 DNA sequence: TGTGCCAGCAGCTTGGACAGTCGGAACACTGAAGCTTTCTTT.

V is TRBV10-3 and J is TRBJ1-1; 7 positions match TRBD1. The CDR3 totals 13 residues. V was clipped by 8 bases and J by 7 bases; unmatched bases: 10. Germline V gives CDR1 ENHRY, CDR2 SYGVKD. CDR3 DNA sequence: TGTGCCATCGCACCGGGACAGTCTGTTGAAGCTTTCTTT. Translation gives CAIAPGQSVEAFF.

The rearrangement links TRBV15 to TRBJ1-3, with unresolved D. Germline V gene sequence: CDR1 LNHNV, CDR2 YYDKDF (reference sequence). The CDR3 consists of 17 residues. V lost 0 bases to trimming and J lost 0 bases, with 12 bases between them. The CDR3 loop reads CATSRDVGTLSGNTIYF. CDR3 bases: TGTGCCACCAGCAGAGATGTGGGAACCCTCTCTGGAAACACCATATATTTT.

The genes are TRBV9 and TRBJ2-3, with 11 nucleotides matching TRBD2. Germline CDR1 is SGDLS and CDR2 is YYNGEE. This CDR3 comprises 17 residues. V shed 2 bases, J shed 2 bases, and the junction held 7 bases outside the gene matches. The CDR3 coding sequence is TGTGCCAGCAGCGTCCCACTAGCGGGGGAGGCCACAGATACGCAGTATTTT. It is translated as CASSVPLAGEATDTQYF.

This clone showed up just once. The chain employs TRBV7-9 and TRBJ1-2; TRBD1 might be the D (5 bases). This CDR3 spans 13 amino acids. CDR1 and CDR2 (germline): SEHNR, FQNEAQ (reference sequence). Between the trimmed V and J ends, which lost 5 bases and 4 bases, there was a span of 11 bases. The CDR3 sequence is CASSGGSGYGYTF. The CDR3 nucleotides are TGTGCCAGCAGCGGGGGAAGTGGCTATGGCTACACCTTC.

In this sample, this clone turned up once. This chain connects TRBV19 to TRBJ1-2; D not certain. CDR1 is LNHDA and CDR2 is SQIVND in the germline V gene (reference sequence). CDR3 length: 14 amino acids. V gave up 3 bases and J gave up 3 bases, with 11 bases separating them. The CDR3 spells CASSMPPSDYGYTF. In DNA, the CDR3 is TGTGCCAGTAGTATGCCCCCCTCGGACTATGGCTACACCTTC.

V usage is TRBV24-1 and J usage is TRBJ1-5; possible D gene TRBD1, 5 bases. CDR3 length: 14 amino acids. CDR1 and CDR2 from the germline V gene are KGHDR and SFDVKD. Deletions cut 4 bases from V and 0 bases from J, with 6 bases between. CDR3 in amino acids: CATSEGGSNQPQHF. CDR3 DNA sequence: TGTGCCACCAGTGAGGGGGGTAGCAATCAGCCCCAGCATTTT.

The chain employs TRBV10-1 and TRBJ2-2; D might be TRBD1 or TRBD2, each matching 5 bases. Germline assignment: CDR1 WNHNN and CDR2 SYGVQD (reference sequence). CDR3 length: 14 amino acids. Trimming left V 6 bases short and J 4 bases short, with 12 bases between. The CDR3 sequence: CASRAPGGTGELFF. The CDR3 DNA is TGCGCCAGCAGGGCCCCTGGGGGCACCGGGGAGCTGTTTTTT.

The chain employs TRBV7-9 and TRBJ1-1; 8 positions agree with TRBD1. V dropped 6 bases and J dropped 0; count of bases not matched to a gene: 3. The CDR3 totals 14 residues. Germline CDR1 is SEHNR and CDR2 is FQNEAQ (reference sequence). This CDR3 is CASSETGVNTEAFF. The CDR3 nucleotides read TGTGCCAGCAGTGAGACAGGGGTGAACACTGAAGCTTTCTTT.

V gene TRBV6-5 combines with J gene TRBJ1-1; TRBD1 agrees at 10 bases. The germline CDR1 and CDR2 sequences are MNHEY and SVGAGI. The CDR3 is made up of 15 amino acids. J gave up 7 bases and V 0 bases, and 5 bases lay outside the gene matches. Written as DNA, the CDR3 is TGTGCCAGCAGTTACTCCGGGACAGGGGAAGGTGAAGCTTTCTTT. Amino acids: CASSYSGTGEGEAFF.

The rearrangement joins TRBV19 to TRBJ2-2; D is unresolved. The V end was cut by 3 bases, the J end by 7 bases, with 9 bases between. CDR3 length: 13 residues. The germline V gene encodes CDR1 LNHDA and CDR2 SQIVND (reference sequence). CDR3 sequence (DNA): TGTGCCAGTAGTATGCACCAGGTCGGGGAGCTGTTTTTT. It translates to CASSMHQVGELFF.

The chain couples TRBV18 to TRBJ1-1; D remains unclear. The CDR3 is 15 amino acids. Germline V gene lookup returns CDR1 KGHSH and CDR2 LQKENI. V lost 2 bases to trimming and J lost 3 bases, with 13 bases between them. CDR3 nucleotides: TGTGCCAGCTCACCAAGACTATCAATGGACACTGAAGCTTTCTTT. This encodes CASSPRLSMDTEAFF. Combining the CDR3 with reference TRBV18 and TRBJ1-1 gives the whole variable domain NAGVMQNPRHLVRRRGQEARLRCSPMKGHSHVYWYRQLPEEGLKFMVYLQKENIIDESGMPKERFSAEFPKEGPSILRIQQVVRGDSAAYFCASSPRLSMDTEAFFGQGTRLTVV.